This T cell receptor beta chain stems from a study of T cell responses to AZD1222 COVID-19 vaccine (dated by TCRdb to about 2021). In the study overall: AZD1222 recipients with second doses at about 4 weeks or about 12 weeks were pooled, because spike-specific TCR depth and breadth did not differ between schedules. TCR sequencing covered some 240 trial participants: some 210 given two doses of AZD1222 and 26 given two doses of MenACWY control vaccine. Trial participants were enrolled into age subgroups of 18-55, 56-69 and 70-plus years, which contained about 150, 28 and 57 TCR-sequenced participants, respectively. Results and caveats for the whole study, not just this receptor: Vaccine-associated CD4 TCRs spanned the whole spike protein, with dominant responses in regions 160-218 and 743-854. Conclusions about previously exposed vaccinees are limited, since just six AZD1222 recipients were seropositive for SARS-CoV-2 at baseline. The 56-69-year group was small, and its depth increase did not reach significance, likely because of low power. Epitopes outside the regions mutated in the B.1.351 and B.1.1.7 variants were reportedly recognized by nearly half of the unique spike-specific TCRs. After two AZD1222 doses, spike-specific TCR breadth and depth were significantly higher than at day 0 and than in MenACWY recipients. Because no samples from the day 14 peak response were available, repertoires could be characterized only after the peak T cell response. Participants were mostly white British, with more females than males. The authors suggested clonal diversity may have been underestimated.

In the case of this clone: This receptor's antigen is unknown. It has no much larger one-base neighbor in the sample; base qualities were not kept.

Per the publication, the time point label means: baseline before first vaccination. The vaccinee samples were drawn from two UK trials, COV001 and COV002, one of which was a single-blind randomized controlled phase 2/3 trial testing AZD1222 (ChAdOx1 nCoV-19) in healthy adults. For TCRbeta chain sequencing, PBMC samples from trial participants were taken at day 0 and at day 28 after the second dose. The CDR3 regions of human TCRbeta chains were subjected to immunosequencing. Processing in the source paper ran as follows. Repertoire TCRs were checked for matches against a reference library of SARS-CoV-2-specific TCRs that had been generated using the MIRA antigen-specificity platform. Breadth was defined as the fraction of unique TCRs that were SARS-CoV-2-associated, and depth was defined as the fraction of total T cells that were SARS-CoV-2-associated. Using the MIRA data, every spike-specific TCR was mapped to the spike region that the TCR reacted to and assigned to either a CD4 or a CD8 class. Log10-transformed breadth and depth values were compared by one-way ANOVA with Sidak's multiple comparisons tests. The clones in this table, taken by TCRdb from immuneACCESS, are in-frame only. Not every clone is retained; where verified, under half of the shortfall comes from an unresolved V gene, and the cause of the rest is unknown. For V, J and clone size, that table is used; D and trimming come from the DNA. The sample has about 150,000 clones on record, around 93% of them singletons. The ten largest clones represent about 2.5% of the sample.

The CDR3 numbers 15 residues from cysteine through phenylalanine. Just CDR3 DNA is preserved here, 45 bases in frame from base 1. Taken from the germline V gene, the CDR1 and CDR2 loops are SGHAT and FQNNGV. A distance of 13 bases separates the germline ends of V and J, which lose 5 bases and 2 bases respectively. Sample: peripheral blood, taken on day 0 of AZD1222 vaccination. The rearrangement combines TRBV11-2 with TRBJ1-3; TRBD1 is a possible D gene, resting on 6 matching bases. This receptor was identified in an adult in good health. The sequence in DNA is TGTGCCAGCAGCCCGACAGGTGAAACTGGAAACACCATATATTTT. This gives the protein CASSPTGETGNTIYF.